This entry lists 31 T cell receptor beta chains sequenced from one sample in a study of shared clonotypes between healthy human individuals. CD45RO-negative cells were positively selected for CCR7, leaving out terminally differentiated effector memory CD45RA+ cells. The repertoire was sequenced with immunoSEQ multiplex PCR; TCRdb's copy has only in-frame clones and lacks some. The data contain roughly 2,000,000 clones, just under 95% of them singletons. Sequencing was performed on naive CD8+ T cells sorted from blood. The receptors stem from a man aged 18 to 29 in good health.

The CDR3: CASSVGRADEQFF. CDR3 coding DNA: TGCGCCAGCAGCGTGGGACGGGCGGATGAGCAGTTCTTC. This chain joins TRBV5-1 and TRBJ2-1; D possibly uses TRBD1 or TRBD2 (5 bases each). The CDR3 length is 13 residues. Per germline, CDR1 SGHRS and CDR2 YFSETQ. V was cut by 4 bases and J by 8 bases, with 13 bases left in between.

The CDR3 DNA reads as TGTGCCAGCAGCGTAGGGGGCGGGTACGGTGCCGAGCAGTACTTC. It specifies CASSVGGGYGAEQYF. The chain uses TRBV9 and TRBJ2-7; D may match TRBD1 or TRBD2 (5 bases each). The CDR3 consists of 15 residues. CDR1 SGDLS and CDR2 YYNGEE come from the germline V gene. V gave up 0 bases and J gave up 6 bases, with 16 bases separating them.

The J gene is TRBJ2-1, the V gene TRBV6-1; maybe TRBD2 (5 bases). Germline V gives CDR1 MNHNS, CDR2 SASEGT. The CDR3 is 12 amino acids. V lost 3 bases to trimming and J lost 10 bases, with 10 bases between them. The CDR3 sequence is CASSDVAWEQFF. In nucleotides, the CDR3 is TGTGCCAGCAGTGACGTAGCGTGGGAGCAGTTCTTC.

The chain recombines TRBV7-2 with TRBJ1-1, with D hard to call. The V end lost 0 bases, the J end lost 10 bases, and 9 bases lay between the germline ends. CDR1 SGHTA and CDR2 FQGNSA come from the germline V gene. This CDR3 region has 12 residues. Here the CDR3 DNA reads TGTGCCAGCAGCTTAGCGACCCTGGGAGCTTTCTTT. Its translation is CASSLATLGAFF.

The genes are TRBV13 and TRBJ1-2, with D perhaps TRBD1 (5 bases). The CDR3 runs 15 residues. From germline, CDR1 is PRHDT and CDR2 FYEKMQ (reference sequence). V lost 3 bases and J lost 8, with 19 bases in between. In DNA form, the CDR3 reads TGTGCCAGCAGCTTCCGGGGGTCCTACACTGGGGGCTACACCTTC. Protein product: CASSFRGSYTGGYTF.

The rearrangement joins TRBV5-1 to TRBJ1-6; D call uncertain. With 4 bases removed from V and 8 bases from J, the gap between germline ends came to 16 bases. Germline loops: CDR1 SGHRS, CDR2 YFSETQ. This CDR3 has 15 residues. CDR3 residues: CASSPWPEMDSPLHF. The CDR3, as DNA: TGCGCCAGCAGCCCCTGGCCGGAGATGGATTCACCCCTCCACTTT.

As concerns this clone: The sample carries other DNA sequences with the same CDR3. The chain carries TRBV5-6 and TRBJ2-6; D remains unclear. The germline V and J ends were trimmed by 4 bases and 1 base, with 3 bases remaining between them. CDR3 length: 13 amino acids. CDR1 and CDR2 from the germline V gene are SGHDT and YYEEEE. The CDR3 loop is CASSISGANVLTF. The CDR3 DNA reads as TGTGCCAGCAGCATTTCTGGGGCCAACGTCCTGACTTTC.

The CDR3 reads CASSLPQLTGELFF. The CDR3 DNA follows: TGTGCCAGCAGTTTACCGCAGTTAACCGGGGAGCTGTTTTTT. The chain couples TRBV28 to TRBJ2-2; no reliable D call. CDR3 length: 14 amino acids. Trimming removed 2 bases from V and 5 bases from J, with 9 bases in between. CDR1 and CDR2 from the germline V gene are MDHEN and SYDVKM.

In its sample, this clone was seen once. The chain uses TRBV4-1 and TRBJ1-1, with D perhaps matching TRBD1 (6 bases). Deletions cut 5 bases from V and 3 bases from J, with 10 bases between. Per germline, CDR1 MGHRA and CDR2 YSYEKL. The CDR3 consists of 13 residues. In nucleotides, the CDR3 is TGCGCCAGCAGCTTCCGACAGGACACTGAAGCTTTCTTT. It specifies CASSFRQDTEAFF.

This clone was seen just once. The chain is built from TRBV7-9 and TRBJ2-3; possible D gene TRBD1, 7 bases. V lost 5 bases to trimming and J lost 6 bases, with 21 bases between them. The V gene's germline CDR1 is SEHNR and CDR2 FQNEAQ (reference sequence). The CDR3 extends over 16 amino acids. In nucleotides, the CDR3 is TGTGCCAGCAGCCCCGCGCAGGGGGGCCGGTCGGATACGCAGTATTTT. Its translation: CASSPAQGGRSDTQYF.

This sequence joins TRBV2 and TRBJ2-7; a weak D match, TRBD2 (6 bases). The germline V gene encodes CDR1 SNHLY and CDR2 FYNNEI. The CDR3 sequence is 15 residues long. The V end was cut by 10 bases, the J end by 1 base, with 20 bases between. The CDR3: CAIESWGRSSYEQYF. The CDR3 DNA reads as TGTGCCATCGAGAGCTGGGGGAGGTCATCCTACGAGCAGTACTTC.

The V gene is TRBV25-1, the J gene TRBJ2-1, with a tentative D call TRBD1 (5 bases). V was clipped by 0 bases and J by 9 bases, with 9 bases between them. CDR1 is MGHDK, CDR2 SYGVNS, per germline. CDR3 length: 13 amino acids. The CDR3 bases are TGTGCCAGCAGTGAATATATGGGGCTTGAGCAGTTCTTC. Translating gives CASSEYMGLEQFF.

There are a few counts of this clone. This specimen includes other DNA sequences encoding the same CDR3. The rearrangement joins TRBV13 to TRBJ2-7; D unclear. CDR1 is PRHDT, CDR2 FYEKMQ, per germline (reference sequence). There are 12 residues in the CDR3. V was clipped by 4 bases and J by 0 bases, with 4 bases between them. CDR3 protein: CASSSDSYEQYF. Here the CDR3 DNA reads TGTGCCAGCAGCTCCGACTCCTACGAGCAGTACTTC.

The rearrangement uses TRBV19 and TRBJ2-2; D perhaps matches TRBD2 (5 bases). The CDR3 sequence is 14 residues long. The germline V and J ends were trimmed by 2 bases and 7 bases, with 11 bases remaining between them. Germline V gives CDR1 LNHDA, CDR2 SQIVND (reference sequence). The CDR3 spells CASSILPSSGELFF. CDR3 bases: TGTGCCAGTAGTATACTCCCTAGCAGCGGGGAGCTGTTTTTT. Full variable domain (outside the CDR3, taken from reference TRBV19 and TRBJ2-2): DGGITQSPKYLFRKEGQNVTLSCEQNLNHDAMYWYRQDPGQGLRLIYYSQIVNDFQKGDIAEGYSVSREKKESFPLTVTSAQKNPTAFYLCASSILPSSGELFFGEGSRLTVL.

Comments on this clone: Its ends do not fully match the called genes, so a read error is possible. V and J are TRBV7-7 and TRBJ2-2; D not resolved. Germline assignment: CDR1 SSHAT and CDR2 FNYEAQ (reference sequence). CDR3 size: 14 residues. The CDR3 loop reads CASSPFGPTGELFF. DNA of the CDR3: TGTGCTAGCAGCCCCTTCGGGCCCACCGGGGAGCTGTTTTTT.

This chain connects TRBV9 to TRBJ2-3, with a possible D match to TRBD2 (6 bases). The CDR3 has 16 amino acids. V was clipped by 0 bases and J by 2 bases, with 13 bases between them. CDR1 SGDLS and CDR2 YYNGEE come from the germline V gene. This CDR3 reads CASSVDRGEYTDTQYF. The CDR3 DNA sequence: TGTGCCAGCAGCGTAGATCGCGGGGAGTACACAGATACGCAGTATTTT.

Of note for this clone: This specimen includes other DNA sequences encoding the same CDR3. The CDR3 nucleotides read TGTGCCAGCAGCTTAGTGGGGGGTGAGCAGTTCTTC. Translation gives CASSLVGGEQFF. The rearrangement uses TRBV7-9 and TRBJ2-1, with D tentatively TRBD2 (6 bases). The germline V gene encodes CDR1 SEHNR and CDR2 FQNEAQ (reference sequence). The CDR3 runs 12 residues. The V and J ends lost 1 base and 9 bases respectively, with 7 bases between them. The variable domain in full, completed from reference TRBV7-9 and TRBJ2-1, reads DTGVSQNPRHKITKRGQNVTFRCDPISEHNRLYWYRQTLGQGPEFLTYFQNEAQLEKSRLLSDRFSAERPKGSFSTLEIQRTEQGDSAMYLCASSLVGGEQFFGPGTRLTVL.

The chain links TRBV5-4 to TRBJ2-5; unclear D gene. CDR3 length: 15 amino acids. Germline V lookup: CDR1 SGHNT, CDR2 YYREEE (reference sequence). V lost 1 base, J lost 3 bases, and 13 bases lay in between. As DNA, the CDR3 is TGTGCCAGCAGCTTGTTCTTGTTGCTAGAAGAGACCCAGTACTTC. Translated: CASSLFLLLEETQYF.

The chain links TRBV5-1 to TRBJ2-7; D ambiguous. This CDR3 comprises 13 residues. The V end was cut by 0 bases, the J end by 2 bases, with 6 bases between. Germline CDR1 and CDR2: SGHRS and YFSETQ. CDR3 bases: TGCGCCAGCAGCTTGGAGTACGCCTACGAGCAGTACTTC. Amino acid sequence: CASSLEYAYEQYF.

As concerns this clone: Other DNA sequences from this sample encode an identical CDR3 as well. The chain joins TRBV27 to TRBJ2-1; D ambiguous. CDR3 length: 14 residues. CDR1 and CDR2 from the germline V gene are MNHEY and SMNVEV (reference sequence). V lost 3 bases and J 0 bases, leaving 6 bases between the germline ends. CDR3 amino acids: CASSLGSSYNEQFF. CDR3 nucleotide sequence: TGTGCCAGCAGTTTGGGGTCCTCCTACAATGAGCAGTTCTTC.

The chain recombines TRBV9 with TRBJ2-7, with 9 bases fitting TRBD1. CDR1 and CDR2 from the germline V gene are SGDLS and YYNGEE. The V gene end was trimmed by 3 bases and the J gene end by 2 bases; junction bases not matched to a gene: 6. The CDR3 contains 15 residues. The CDR3 DNA sequence: TGTGCCAGCAGCGCGACAGGGGGTCCCACCTACGAGCAGTACTTC. It specifies CASSATGGPTYEQYF.

The chain recombines TRBV7-9 with TRBJ2-5; D is ambiguous. Germline V gene data show CDR1 as SEHNR and CDR2 as FQNEAQ (reference sequence). Trimming shortened V by 8 bases and J by 5 bases, and 12 bases separated the two germline ends. The length of the CDR3 is 12 residues. The DNA for the CDR3 is TGTGCCAGCGCCTCAGCCCCGGAGACCCAGTACTTC. Translated, it gives CASASAPETQYF. The variable domain in full, completed from reference TRBV7-9 and TRBJ2-5, reads DTGVSQNPRHKITKRGQNVTFRCDPISEHNRLYWYRQTLGQGPEFLTYFQNEAQLEKSRLLSDRFSAERPKGSFSTLEIQRTEQGDSAMYLCASASAPETQYFGPGTRLLVL.

Concerning this clone itself: At one end, the junction sequence differs from germline, possibly due to a read error. The V and J genes are TRBV5-4 and TRBJ1-1; maybe TRBD1 (5 bases). The CDR3 is made up of 10 amino acids. From germline, CDR1 is SGHNT and CDR2 YYREEE (reference sequence). The CDR3 sequence is CASSLATVQF. CDR3 DNA: TGTGCCAGCAGCTTGGCGACAGTACAATTT.

The chain has TRBV5-1 and TRBJ1-3; 8 nucleotides align to TRBD1. There are 14 residues in the CDR3. V dropped 3 bases and J dropped 4; count of bases not matched to a gene: 3. Germline loops: CDR1 SGHRS, CDR2 YFSETQ. Written as DNA, the CDR3 is TGCGCCAGCAGCTGGGACAGGAACGGAAACACCATATATTTT. The encoded protein is CASSWDRNGNTIYF.

With respect to this clone: Sequence at one end of the junction differs from germline and may be a read error. V is TRBV4-3 and J is TRBJ2-7, with D perhaps TRBD2 (5 bases). Germline V gene sequence: CDR1 LGHNA, CDR2 YSLEER. CDR3 length: 16 amino acids. The CDR3 coding sequence is TGCGCCAGCAGCAAAGATTATGGGGAGCTCTCCTACGAGCAGTACTTC. It encodes CASSKDYGELSYEQYF.

This chain uses TRBV19 with TRBJ2-7; tentative D call: TRBD2 (6 bases). CDR3 length: 14 residues. From germline, CDR1 is LNHDA and CDR2 SQIVND (reference sequence). V lost 4 bases, J lost 1 base, and 11 bases lay in between. DNA of the CDR3: TGTGCCAGTAGTAGCGGGGTTACTTCCTACGAGCAGTACTTC. It codes for CASSSGVTSYEQYF.

The V call is TRBV7-9, the J call TRBJ1-2; no clear D gene. V gave up 3 bases and J gave up 8 bases, with 25 bases separating them. Germline CDR1 SEHNR, CDR2 FQNEAQ (reference sequence). The CDR3 loop spans 17 amino acids. The CDR3 region is CASSLDSEQPVLGGYTF. The CDR3 coding sequence is TGTGCCAGCAGCTTGGATTCGGAACAGCCGGTACTGGGGGGCTACACCTTC.

Comments on this clone: The junction differs from germline at one of its ends, possibly a read error. This chain links TRBV28 with TRBJ1-1, with no clear D. The length of the CDR3 is 11 residues. In germline, CDR1 is MDHEN, CDR2 SYDVKM. The CDR3 sequence: CASILGPQAFF. DNA for the CDR3: TGTGCCAGCATTTTAGGACCCCAAGCTTTCTTT.

This chain links TRBV6-1 with TRBJ1-4; D remains ambiguous. The V gene lost 3 bases and the J gene lost 5 bases, with 10 bases spanning the gap. This CDR3 contains 14 residues. Germline V gene sequence: CDR1 MNHNS, CDR2 SASEGT. Here the CDR3 reads CASSDGLLNEKLFF. As DNA, the CDR3 is TGTGCCAGCAGTGACGGCCTTCTGAATGAAAAACTGTTTTTT.

The chain has TRBV4-2 and TRBJ2-7; the match to TRBD2 covers 8 bases. CDR3 length: 16 residues. The V segment lost 0 bases and the J segment 3 bases; nucleotides outside the gene matches: 7. Looked up from germline, CDR1 is LGHNA and CDR2 is YNFKEQ. The chain's CDR3 is CASSQDPAGDFYEQYF. CDR3 in DNA: TGTGCCAGCAGCCAAGATCCAGCGGGGGATTTCTACGAGCAGTACTTC.

V gene TRBV19 combines with J gene TRBJ2-3; D unclear. Trimming took off 3 bases at V and 0 bases at J, with 13 bases between the two ends. The CDR3 spans 16 residues. In germline, CDR1 is LNHDA, CDR2 SQIVND (reference sequence). The CDR3 bases are TGTGCCAGTAGTATCAGTACATACTCTAGCACAGATACGCAGTATTTT. Protein product: CASSISTYSSTDTQYF. Using reference TRBV19 and TRBJ2-3 for the parts outside the CDR3, the full variable domain is DGGITQSPKYLFRKEGQNVTLSCEQNLNHDAMYWYRQDPGQGLRLIYYSQIVNDFQKGDIAEGYSVSREKKESFPLTVTSAQKNPTAFYLCASSISTYSSTDTQYFGPGTRLTVL.